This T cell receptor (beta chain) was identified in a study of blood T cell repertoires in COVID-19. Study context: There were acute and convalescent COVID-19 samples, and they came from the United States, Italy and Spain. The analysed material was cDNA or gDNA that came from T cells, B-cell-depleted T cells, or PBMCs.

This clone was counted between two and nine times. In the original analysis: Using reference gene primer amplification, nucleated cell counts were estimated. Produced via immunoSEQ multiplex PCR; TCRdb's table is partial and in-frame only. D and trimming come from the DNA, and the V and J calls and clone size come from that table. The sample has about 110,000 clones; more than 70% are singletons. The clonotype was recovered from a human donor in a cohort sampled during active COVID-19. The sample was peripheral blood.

As DNA, the CDR3 is TGTGCCAGCAGCTTAGTCCGGGAGGACACCATATATTTT. This encodes CASSLVREDTIYF. The rearrangement uses TRBV7-2 and TRBJ1-3; D uncertain. Per the germline V gene, CDR1 is SGHTA and CDR2 is FQGNSA. The V end was cut by 1 base, the J end by 8 bases, with 9 bases between. CDR3 size: 13 residues.